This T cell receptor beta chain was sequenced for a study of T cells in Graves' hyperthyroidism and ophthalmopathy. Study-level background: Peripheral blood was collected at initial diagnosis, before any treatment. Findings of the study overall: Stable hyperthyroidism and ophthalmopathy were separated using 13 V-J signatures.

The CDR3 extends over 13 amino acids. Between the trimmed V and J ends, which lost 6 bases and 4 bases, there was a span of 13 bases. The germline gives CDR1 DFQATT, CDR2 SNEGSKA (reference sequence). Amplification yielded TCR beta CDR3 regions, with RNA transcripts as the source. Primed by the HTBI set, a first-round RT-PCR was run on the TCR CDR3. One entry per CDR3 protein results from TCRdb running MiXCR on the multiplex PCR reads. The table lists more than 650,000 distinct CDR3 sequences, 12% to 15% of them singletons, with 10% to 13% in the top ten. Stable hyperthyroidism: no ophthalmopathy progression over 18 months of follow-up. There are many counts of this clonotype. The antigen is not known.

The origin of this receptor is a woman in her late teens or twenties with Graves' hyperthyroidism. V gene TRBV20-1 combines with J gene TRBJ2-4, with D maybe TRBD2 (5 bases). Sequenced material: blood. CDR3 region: CSATDPGKNIQYF. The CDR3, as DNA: TGCAGTGCCACAGATCCGGGGAAAAACATTCAGTACTTC.